This is a list of T cell receptor beta chains from one sample in a study of blood T cell repertoires in COVID-19. Assay used: immunoSEQ multiplex PCR; TCRdb lists only in-frame clones, some missing. The profile shows over 150,000 clones, around nine tenths of them singletons. Sequencing was performed on peripheral blood. The receptors shown here come from a woman under 30 who had recovered from COVID-19. CDR3s include the opening cysteine and the closing phenylalanine or tryptophan. The order of the fields is CDR3 length, V gene, CDR3 protein.

14 | TRBV6-5 | CASRGQGPNSPLHF
14 | TRBV7-9 | CASSREGLGTEAFF
14 | TRBV3-1/TRBV3-2 | CASSSNRGLYEQYF
14 | TRBV28 | CASSLYTGQYGYTF
15 | TRBV18 | CASSPQGVTSSPLHF
16 | TRBV19 | CASSPAGASSTDTQYF
14 | TRBV6-2/TRBV6-3 | CASSYGTGTSPLHF
12 | TRBV7-9 | CASSQGSLGYTF
12 | TRBV24-1 | CATTRGTGELFF
14 | TRBV7-2 | CASTTTDRVGGYTF
15 | TRBV18 | CASSPDWGEGTEAFF
19 | TRBV23-1 | CASSQIGPTDSSYNSPLHF
15 | TRBV19 | CASRRRGPSTDTQYF
15 | TRBV18 | CASSPGENMNTEAFF
13 | TRBV5-1 | CASTYDSSGELFF
16 | TRBV7-8 | CASSLSPSGNGNTIYF
15 | TRBV7-9 | CASSSSRGGSEPQHF
15 | TRBV7-3 | CASSLTGALTDTQYF
15 | TRBV27 | CASSRLAGGRYEQFF
14 | TRBV6-5 | CASTPVTGLDGYTF
14 | TRBV10-3 | CAIMNRAVYQPQHF
14 | TRBV4-3 | CASSRNSGVDEQFF
15 | TRBV9 | CASSSIAGRTGELFF
14 | TRBV30 | CAWSQGRPNTEAFF
15 | TRBV2 | CASSGDRGSGGELFF
15 | TRBV25-1 | CASSVGGGSYNEQFF
16 | TRBV2 | CASSEEGTGIDTEAFF
13 | TRBV12-3/TRBV12-4 | CASRTRDTGELFF
14 | TRBV5-6 | CASSRGEYQETQYF
13 | TRBV9 | CASSRDRGLGYTF
16 | TRBV21-1 | CASTNPGQLNTGELFF
15 | TRBV6-6 | CASSSTGFNNQPQHF
17 | TRBV6-1 | CASSEARDLDFNSPLHF
15 | TRBV9 | CASSAIASGTDTQYF
13 | TRBV6-5 | CASSSQGAHEQFF
16 | TRBV14 | CASSQRSLWNTGELFF
13 | TRBV20-1 | CSASTGEGYGYTF
17 | TRBV4-1 | CASSRTPGRGQEDGYTF
13 | TRBV10-3 | CALSRDRLSGYTF
14 | TRBV7-2 | CASSPRSRADTQYF
12 | TRBV3-1/TRBV3-2 | CASSDREETQYF
17 | TRBV19 | CASSIGGSGPHYNEQFF
15 | TRBV7-2 | CASSPDRSPGYGYTF
15 | TRBV7-2 | CASIRTSGRTGELFF
14 | TRBV19 | CASSTTGGGYGYTF
18 | TRBV15 | CATSTLQEMGRRNQPQHF
17 | TRBV4-2 | CASRHELSPASQETQYF
12 | TRBV7-2 | CASSTPVNIQYF
15 | TRBV5-5 | CASSPDSYSNQPQHF
19 | TRBV30 | CACAKGRVLARSSYNEQFF
14 | TRBV7-2 | CASLPGQGTYGYTF
16 | TRBV28 | CASSPRDRVYNSPLHF
13 | TRBV25-1 | CASRVAWNTEAFF
12 | TRBV20-1 | CSASDRYNEQFF
14 | TRBV10-2 | CARSDRAGEEKLFF
15 | TRBV24-1 | CATSDVGGTPNEQFF
15 | TRBV7-6 | CASSPWGTRGTEAFF
13 | TRBV2 | CASSAQGNTEAFF
16 | TRBV15 | CATSRDPLTPYYGYTF
16 | TRBV21-1 | CASSNEPTTTNEKLFF